The source of this T cell receptor beta chain is a study of T cells after yellow fever vaccination. One entry per CDR3 protein, called by TCRdb with MiXCR from the 5' RACE reads. The table records over 250,000 distinct CDR3 sequences, about 4% of them present only once. V gave up 0 bases and J gave up 5 bases, with 15 bases separating them. CDR1 and CDR2 from the germline V gene are SGHRS and YFSETQ. The CDR3 contains 16 residues. Comment on this clonotype: Its antigen is undetermined.

Study results and limitations: Primary-vaccination clones mostly resurfaced post-booster (nearly 97% CD4, roughly 90% CD8).

This material consisted of PBMCs, taken 5 days after the yellow fever booster vaccination. The rearrangement joins TRBV5-1 to TRBJ2-1; D gene unclear. This receptor was taken from a man between 18 and 29 years old who received the YFV17D yellow fever vaccine. This chain's CDR3 is CASSLGPGHINNEQFF. The CDR3 bases are TGCGCCAGCAGCTTGGGGCCAGGCCACATTAACAATGAGCAGTTCTTC.